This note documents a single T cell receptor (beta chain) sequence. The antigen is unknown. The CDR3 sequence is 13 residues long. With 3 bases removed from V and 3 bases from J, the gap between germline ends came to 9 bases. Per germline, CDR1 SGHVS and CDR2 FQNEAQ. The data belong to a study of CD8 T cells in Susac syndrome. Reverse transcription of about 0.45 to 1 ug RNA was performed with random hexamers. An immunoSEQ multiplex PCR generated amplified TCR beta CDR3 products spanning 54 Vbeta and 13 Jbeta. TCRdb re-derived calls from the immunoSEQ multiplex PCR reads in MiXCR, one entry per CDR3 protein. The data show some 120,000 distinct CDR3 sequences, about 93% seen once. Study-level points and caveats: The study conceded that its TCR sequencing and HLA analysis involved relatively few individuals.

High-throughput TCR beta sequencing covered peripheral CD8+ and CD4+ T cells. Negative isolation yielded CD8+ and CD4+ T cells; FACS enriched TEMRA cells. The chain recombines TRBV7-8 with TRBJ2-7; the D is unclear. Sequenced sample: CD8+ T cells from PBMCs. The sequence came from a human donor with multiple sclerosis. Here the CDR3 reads CASSFPTHYEQYF. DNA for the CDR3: TGTGCCAGCAGCTTTCCGACTCACTACGAGCAGTACTTC.